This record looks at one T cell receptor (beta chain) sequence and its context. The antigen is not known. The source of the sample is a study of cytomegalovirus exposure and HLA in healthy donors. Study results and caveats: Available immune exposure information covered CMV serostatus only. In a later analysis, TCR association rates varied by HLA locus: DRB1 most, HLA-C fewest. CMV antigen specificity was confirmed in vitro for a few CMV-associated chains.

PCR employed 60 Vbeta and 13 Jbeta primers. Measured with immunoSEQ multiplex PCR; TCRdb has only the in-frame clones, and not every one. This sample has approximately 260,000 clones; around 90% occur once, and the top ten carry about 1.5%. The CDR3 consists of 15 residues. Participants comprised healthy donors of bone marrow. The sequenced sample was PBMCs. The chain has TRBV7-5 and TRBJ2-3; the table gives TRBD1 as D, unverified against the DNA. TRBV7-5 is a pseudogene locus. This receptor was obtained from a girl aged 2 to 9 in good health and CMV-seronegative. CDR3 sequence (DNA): TGTGTCAGAAGCCCCCCCTCAGGCCGCACAGATACGCAGTATTTT. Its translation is CVRSPPSGRTDTQYF.